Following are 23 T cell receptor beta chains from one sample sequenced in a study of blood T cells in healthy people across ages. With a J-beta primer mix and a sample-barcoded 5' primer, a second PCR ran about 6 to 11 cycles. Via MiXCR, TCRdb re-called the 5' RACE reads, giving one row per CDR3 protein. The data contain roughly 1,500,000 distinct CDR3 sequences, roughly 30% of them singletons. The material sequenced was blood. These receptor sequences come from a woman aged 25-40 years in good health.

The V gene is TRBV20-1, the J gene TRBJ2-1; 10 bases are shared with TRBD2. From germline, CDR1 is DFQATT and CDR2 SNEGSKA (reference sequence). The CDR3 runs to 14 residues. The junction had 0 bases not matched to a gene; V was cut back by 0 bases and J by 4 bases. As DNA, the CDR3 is TGCAGTGCTAGAGAACTAGCGGGATACAATGAGCAGTTCTTC. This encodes CSARELAGYNEQFF.

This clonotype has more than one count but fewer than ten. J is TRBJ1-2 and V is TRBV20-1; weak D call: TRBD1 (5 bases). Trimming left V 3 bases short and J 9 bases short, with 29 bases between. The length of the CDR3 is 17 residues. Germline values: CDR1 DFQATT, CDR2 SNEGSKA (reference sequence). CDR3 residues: CSASVGQGSSFGRSYTF. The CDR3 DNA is TGCAGTGCTAGTGTGGGGCAGGGCTCCTCCTTCGGTCGTAGCTACACCTTC.

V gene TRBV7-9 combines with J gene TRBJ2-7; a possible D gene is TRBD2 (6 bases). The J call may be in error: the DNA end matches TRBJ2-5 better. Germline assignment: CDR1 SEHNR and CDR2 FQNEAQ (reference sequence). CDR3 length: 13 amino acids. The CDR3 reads CASSLRDDETQYF. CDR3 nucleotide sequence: TGTGCCAGCAGCCTGCGGGACGACGAGACCCAGTACTTC.

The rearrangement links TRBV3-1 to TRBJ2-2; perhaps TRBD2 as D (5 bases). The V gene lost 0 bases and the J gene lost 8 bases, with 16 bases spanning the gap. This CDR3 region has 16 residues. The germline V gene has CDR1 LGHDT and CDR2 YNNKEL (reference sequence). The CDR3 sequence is CASSQDRTLRGGELFF. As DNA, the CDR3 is TGTGCCAGCAGCCAAGATCGGACTCTGAGAGGGGGGGAGCTGTTTTTT.

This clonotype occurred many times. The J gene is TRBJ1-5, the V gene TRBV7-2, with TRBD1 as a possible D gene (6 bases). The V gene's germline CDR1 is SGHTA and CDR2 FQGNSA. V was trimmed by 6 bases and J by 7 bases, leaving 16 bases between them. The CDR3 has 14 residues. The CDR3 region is CASRESGAEQPQHF. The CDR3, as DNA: TGTGCCAGCAGGGAGTCGGGGGCAGAGCAGCCCCAGCATTTT.

The CDR3 spells CASSFQLAGGATNNEQYF. The CDR3 region has the DNA TGTGCCAGCAGTTTTCAATTAGCGGGAGGCGCCACTAACAATGAGCAGTACTTC. The chain couples TRBV27 to TRBJ2-5; 10 nucleotides match TRBD2. The CDR3 contains 18 residues. Germline lookup yields CDR1 MNHEY and CDR2 SMNVEV (reference sequence). Germline trimming cut 3 bases from V and 11 bases from J; bases unmatched to any gene: 21.

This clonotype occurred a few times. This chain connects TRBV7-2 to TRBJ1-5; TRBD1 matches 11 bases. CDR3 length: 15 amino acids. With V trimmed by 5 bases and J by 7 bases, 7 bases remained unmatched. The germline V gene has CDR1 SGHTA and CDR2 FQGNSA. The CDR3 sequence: CASSPWTGGDQPQHF. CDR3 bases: TGTGCCAGCAGCCCCTGGACAGGGGGCGACCAGCCCCAGCATTTT.

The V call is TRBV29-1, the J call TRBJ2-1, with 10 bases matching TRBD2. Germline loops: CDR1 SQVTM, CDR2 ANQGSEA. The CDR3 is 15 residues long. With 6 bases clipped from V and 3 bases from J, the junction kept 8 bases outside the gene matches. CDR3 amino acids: CSVAPLAGNYNEQFF. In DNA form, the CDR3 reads TGCAGCGTCGCTCCACTAGCGGGAAACTACAATGAGCAGTTCTTC.

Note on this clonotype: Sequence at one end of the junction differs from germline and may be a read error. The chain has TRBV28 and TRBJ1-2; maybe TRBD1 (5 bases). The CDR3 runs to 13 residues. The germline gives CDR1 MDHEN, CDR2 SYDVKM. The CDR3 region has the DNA TGTGCCAGCAGAGACAGATCATTCTATGGCCACACCTTC. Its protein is CASRDRSFYGHTF.

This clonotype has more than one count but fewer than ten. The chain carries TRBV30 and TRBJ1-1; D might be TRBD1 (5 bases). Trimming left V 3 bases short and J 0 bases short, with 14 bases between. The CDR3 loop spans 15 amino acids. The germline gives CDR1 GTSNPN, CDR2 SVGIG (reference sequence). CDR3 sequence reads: CAWRQRGTMNTEAFF. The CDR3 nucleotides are TGTGCCTGGAGGCAGAGGGGCACTATGAACACTGAAGCTTTCTTT.

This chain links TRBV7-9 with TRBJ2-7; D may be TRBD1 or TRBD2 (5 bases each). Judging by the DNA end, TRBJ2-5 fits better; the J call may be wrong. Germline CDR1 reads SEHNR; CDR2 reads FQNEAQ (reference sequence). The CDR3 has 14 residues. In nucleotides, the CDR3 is TGTGCCAGCAGCCCGCCGGGACCACGCCTGACCCAGTACTTC. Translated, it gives CASSPPGPRLTQYF.

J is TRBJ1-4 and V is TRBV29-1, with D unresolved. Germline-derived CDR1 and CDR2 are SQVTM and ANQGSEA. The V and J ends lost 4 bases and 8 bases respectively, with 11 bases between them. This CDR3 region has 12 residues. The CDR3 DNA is TGCAGCGTTGGGGCCCACGGAGAAAAACTGTTTTTT. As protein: CSVGAHGEKLFF.

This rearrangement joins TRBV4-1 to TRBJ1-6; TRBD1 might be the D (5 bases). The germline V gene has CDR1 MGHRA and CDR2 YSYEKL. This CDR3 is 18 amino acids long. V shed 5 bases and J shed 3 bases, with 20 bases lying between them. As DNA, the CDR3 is TGCGCCAGCAGCATACAGTTCTTAGCAGGGAACTATAATTCACCCCTCCACTTT. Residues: CASSIQFLAGNYNSPLHF.

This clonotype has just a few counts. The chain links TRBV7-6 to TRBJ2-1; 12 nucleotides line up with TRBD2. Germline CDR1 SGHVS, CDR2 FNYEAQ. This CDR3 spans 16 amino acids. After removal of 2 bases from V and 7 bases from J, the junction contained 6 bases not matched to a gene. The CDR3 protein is CASSLSRTSGKNEQFF. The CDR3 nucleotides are TGTGCCAGCAGCTTATCGAGGACTAGCGGGAAGAATGAGCAGTTCTTC.

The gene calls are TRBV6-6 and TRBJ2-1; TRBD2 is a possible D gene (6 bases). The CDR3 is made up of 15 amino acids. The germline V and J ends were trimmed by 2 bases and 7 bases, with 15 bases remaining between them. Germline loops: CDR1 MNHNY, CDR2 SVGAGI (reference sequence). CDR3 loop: CASSYGVAERNEQFF. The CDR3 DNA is TGTGCCAGCAGTTACGGGGTAGCGGAGCGGAATGAGCAGTTCTTC.

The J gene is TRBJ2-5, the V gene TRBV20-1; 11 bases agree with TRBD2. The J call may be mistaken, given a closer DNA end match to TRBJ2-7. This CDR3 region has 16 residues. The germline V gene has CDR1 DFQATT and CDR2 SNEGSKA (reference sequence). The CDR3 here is CSAPGLAGGPYYEQYF. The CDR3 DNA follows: TGCAGTGCGCCCGGATTAGCGGGAGGGCCGTACTACGAGCAGTACTTC.

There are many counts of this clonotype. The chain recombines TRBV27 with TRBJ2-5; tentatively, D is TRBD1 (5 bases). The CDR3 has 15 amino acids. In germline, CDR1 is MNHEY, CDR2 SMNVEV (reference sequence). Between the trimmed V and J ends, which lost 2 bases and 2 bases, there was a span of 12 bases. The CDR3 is CASSLRGLRQETQYF. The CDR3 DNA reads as TGTGCCAGCAGTTTAAGGGGTTTAAGGCAAGAGACCCAGTACTTC.

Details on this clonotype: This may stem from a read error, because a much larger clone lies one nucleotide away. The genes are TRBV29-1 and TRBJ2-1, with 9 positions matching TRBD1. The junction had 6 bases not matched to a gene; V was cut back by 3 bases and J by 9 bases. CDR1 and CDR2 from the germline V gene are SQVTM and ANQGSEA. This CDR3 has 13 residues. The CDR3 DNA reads TGCAGCGTTGATATGGACAGGGGCGGTGAGCAGTTCTTC. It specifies CSVDMDRGGEQFF.

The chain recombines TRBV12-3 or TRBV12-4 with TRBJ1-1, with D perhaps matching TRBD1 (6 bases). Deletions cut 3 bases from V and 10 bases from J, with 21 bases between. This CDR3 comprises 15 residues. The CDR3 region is CASSLGQARRGGAFF. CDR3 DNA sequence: TGTGCCAGCAGTTTGGGGCAGGCCCGGAGGGGGGGAGCTTTCTTT.

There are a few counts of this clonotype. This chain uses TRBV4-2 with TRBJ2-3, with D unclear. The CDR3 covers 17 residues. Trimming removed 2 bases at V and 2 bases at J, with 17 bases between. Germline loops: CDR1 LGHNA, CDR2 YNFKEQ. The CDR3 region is CASSQYYSSGPTDTQYF. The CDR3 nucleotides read TGTGCCAGCAGCCAATACTACTCTTCCGGACCCACAGATACGCAGTATTTT.

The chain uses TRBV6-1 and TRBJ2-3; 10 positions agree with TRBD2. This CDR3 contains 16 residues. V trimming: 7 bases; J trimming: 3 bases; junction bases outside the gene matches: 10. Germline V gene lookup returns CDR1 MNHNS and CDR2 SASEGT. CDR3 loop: CASTFRGLARTDTQYF. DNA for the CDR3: TGTGCCAGCACCTTTAGGGGACTAGCGAGAACAGATACGCAGTATTTT.

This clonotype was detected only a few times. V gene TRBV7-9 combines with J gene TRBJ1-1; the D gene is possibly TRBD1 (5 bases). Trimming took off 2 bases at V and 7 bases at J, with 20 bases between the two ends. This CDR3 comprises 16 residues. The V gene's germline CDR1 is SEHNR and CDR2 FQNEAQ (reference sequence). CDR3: CASSLHGLSGQGEAFF. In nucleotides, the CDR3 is TGTGCCAGCAGCTTACACGGGCTTTCAGGGCAGGGTGAAGCTTTCTTT.

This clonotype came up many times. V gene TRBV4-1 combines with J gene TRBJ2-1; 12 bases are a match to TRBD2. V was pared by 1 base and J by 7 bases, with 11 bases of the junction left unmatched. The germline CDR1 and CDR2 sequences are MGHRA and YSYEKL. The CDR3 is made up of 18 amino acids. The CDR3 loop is CASSQGGLAGGLRNEQFF. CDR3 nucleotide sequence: TGCGCCAGCAGCCAAGGGGGGCTAGCGGGGGGGCTGAGGAATGAGCAGTTCTTC.